This record covers a single TCR beta chain. As handled by the study authors: The authors estimated nucleated cell counts from reference gene primer amplification. This table comes from immunoSEQ multiplex PCR, and its TCRdb copy is limited to in-frame clones, with some not included. V, J and clone size were drawn from that table, and D and trimming were deduced from the DNA. Here the sample spans 150,000 to 200,000 clones, 90% being singletons. This sample stems from a study of blood T cell repertoires in COVID-19. Across the study: T cells, B-cell-depleted T cells, or PBMCs provided the cDNA or gDNA that served as material.

The receptor comes from a man in his fifties or sixties with acute or convalescent COVID-19. Sequencing was done on a sample of peripheral blood.

The CDR3 DNA reads as TGTGCCAGCAGCTTAGAAGGGGGGGCTTGGCATAATTCACCCCTCCACTTT. Its protein product is CASSLEGGAWHNSPLHF. This chain links TRBV7-2 with TRBJ1-6; possible D gene TRBD1, 6 bases. Trimming pared 1 base from V and 5 bases from J, leaving 15 bases between. The CDR3 has 17 residues. The V gene's germline CDR1 is SGHTA and CDR2 FQGNSA.